The 8 T cell receptor beta chains below were found in one sample sequenced in a study of blood T cell repertoires in COVID-19 (dated by TCRdb to the early 2020s). Libraries were constructed by the immunoSEQ multiplex PCR assay. This immuneACCESS table, as held by TCRdb, lists in-frame sequences with V and J called but not all clones. Of the missing ones, under half trace to an unresolved V gene in checked studies; the others have no known cause. Recorded for this sample are tens of thousands of clones; roughly 80% of them occurred a single time. The ten largest clones take up 25% to 30% of the sample. Specimen: peripheral blood. Receptors originate from a man of 80 years or more with active or convalescent COVID-19.

The rearrangement links TRBV7-9 to TRBJ2-2; tentative D call: TRBD1 (5 bases). The V end lost 2 bases, the J end lost 2 bases, and 15 bases lay between the germline ends. The V gene's germline CDR1 is SEHNR and CDR2 FQNEAQ (reference sequence). The CDR3 spans 17 residues. The CDR3 region has the DNA TGTGCCAGCAGCTTACCCCTCCCAGGGCCTAACACCGGGGAGCTGTTTTTT. It yields the protein CASSLPLPGPNTGELFF.

The sample holds a few counts of this clone. This chain connects TRBV11-2 to TRBJ1-2, with 8 bases lining up with TRBD1. The CDR3 covers 13 residues. Germline CDR1 SGHAT, CDR2 FQNNGV. V was clipped by 3 bases and J by 6 bases; unmatched bases: 3. The CDR3 region is CASSLDRAHGYTF. CDR3 DNA sequence: TGTGCCAGCAGCTTGGACAGGGCGCATGGCTACACCTTC.

CDR3 DNA sequence: TGTGCCAGCAGCCTCCTGACTATCCAGTTCTTC. This translates into CASSLLTIQFF. The chain recombines TRBV7-8 with TRBJ2-1, with D tentatively TRBD2 (5 bases). V was clipped by 5 bases and J by 13 bases, with 12 bases between them. The CDR3 is 11 residues long. The germline V gene encodes CDR1 SGHVS and CDR2 FQNEAQ.

This chain connects TRBV19 to TRBJ2-6; 8 bases fit TRBD2. Unmatched junction bases numbered 16, after V lost 9 bases and J lost 3 bases. CDR1 is LNHDA, CDR2 SQIVND, per germline (reference sequence). The CDR3 has 18 residues. CDR3 in amino acids: CASTRTGGPSVGANVLTF. In nucleotides, the CDR3 is TGTGCCAGCACCAGGACGGGGGGGCCCTCGGTTGGGGCCAACGTCCTGACTTTC. Full variable domain (outside the CDR3, taken from reference TRBV19 and TRBJ2-6): DGGITQSPKYLFRKEGQNVTLSCEQNLNHDAMYWYRQDPGQGLRLIYYSQIVNDFQKGDIAEGYSVSREKKESFPLTVTSAQKNPTAFYLCASTRTGGPSVGANVLTFGAGSRLTVL.

The chain is built from TRBV9 and TRBJ2-1; TRBD2 matches 16 bases. Germline lookup yields CDR1 SGDLS and CDR2 YYNGEE. The J segment lost 6 bases and the V segment lost 3 bases, leaving 12 bases of the junction unmatched. The CDR3 is 19 residues long. The CDR3 DNA is TGTGCCAGCAGCGCCGGGACTAGCGGGAGGGCCGGGTTGAGCAATGAGCAGTTCTTC. It is translated as CASSAGTSGRAGLSNEQFF.

The genes are TRBV5-4 and TRBJ1-1; D not certain. There are 13 residues in the CDR3. The V and J ends lost 2 bases and 0 bases respectively, with 5 bases between them. Germline CDR1 reads SGHNT; CDR2 reads YYREEE (reference sequence). The CDR3: CASSFQMNTEAFF. CDR3 coding DNA: TGTGCCAGCAGCTTCCAGATGAACACTGAAGCTTTCTTT. Looking up the rest from reference TRBV5-4 and TRBJ1-1 gives the full variable domain: ETGVTQSPTHLIKTRGQQVTLRCSSQSGHNTVSWYQQALGQGPQFIFQYYREEENGRGNFPPRFSGLQFPNYSSELNVNALELDDSALYLCASSFQMNTEAFFGQGTRLTVV.

The chain employs TRBV19 and TRBJ1-2; 7 bases are a match to TRBD1. This CDR3 spans 13 amino acids. The V and J ends lost 5 bases and 8 bases, in that order; junction bases with no gene match: 8. Germline assignment: CDR1 LNHDA and CDR2 SQIVND (reference sequence). The CDR3 nucleotides are TGTGCCAGTAGTTATTCAACAGGGGACGGCTACACCTTC. This translates into CASSYSTGDGYTF.

This rearrangement joins TRBV7-2 to TRBJ2-2, with a weak D call TRBD2 (5 bases). Germline loops: CDR1 SGHTA, CDR2 FQGNSA. CDR3 length: 13 amino acids. Trimming left V 1 base short and J 7 bases short, with 7 bases between. The CDR3 nucleotides read TGTGCCAGCAGCTTAGATGGGAGCGGGGAGCTGTTTTTT. Protein sequence: CASSLDGSGELFF.